One sample yielded the 13 T cell receptor beta chains listed below, sequenced in a study of post-analysis software for immune sequencing data. Whole-study results and caveats: Controls showed lower frequencies than patients for four to six TRBV segments, and TRBV5-6, TRBV5-1 and TRBV20-1 were among these.

Tagging with unique molecular identifiers was a feature of the TCR beta cDNA libraries. One entry per CDR3 protein results from TCRdb running MiXCR on the PCR reads. This sample has some 190,000 distinct CDR3 sequences, with 25% to 35% found just once. The antigens of these receptors remain unknown. Sequencing was done on a sample of blood. These receptors were obtained from a girl aged 2-17 years with multiple sclerosis.

This clonotype came up many times. This chain links TRBV20-1 with TRBJ1-2; 10 bases are a match to TRBD1. Losses at the gene ends were 6 bases for V and 6 bases for J; bases not matched to a gene: 7. This CDR3 spans 13 amino acids. CDR1 is DFQATT and CDR2 is SNEGSKA in the germline V gene (reference sequence). CDR3 coding DNA: TGCAGTGCCCAGCGGGACAGGGGCCATGGCTACACCTTC. Translated: CSAQRDRGHGYTF.

This sequence joins TRBV12-3 or TRBV12-4 and TRBJ2-3; TRBD2 agrees at 10 bases. The junction had 10 bases not matched to a gene; V was cut back by 6 bases and J by 1 base. The CDR3 sequence is 17 residues long. The CDR3 DNA sequence: TGTGCCAGCAGCTCAGCGGGAGGGCCCGGCGGCACAGATACGCAGTATTTT. Protein product: CASSSAGGPGGTDTQYF.

This clonotype occurred a few times. The chain recombines TRBV30 with TRBJ2-1; TRBD2 matches at 8 bases. The CDR3 is made up of 13 amino acids. J was trimmed by 7 bases and V by 2 bases; bases with no gene match: 4. Germline values: CDR1 GTSNPN, CDR2 SVGIG (reference sequence). The CDR3 is CAWSKSGGNEQFF. Written as DNA, the CDR3 is TGTGCCTGGAGTAAATCGGGAGGGAATGAGCAGTTCTTC.

This clonotype was seen repeatedly, ten times or more. This rearrangement joins TRBV7-9 to TRBJ1-1, with D perhaps TRBD1 (5 bases). Trimming took off 2 bases at V and 1 base at J, with 8 bases between the two ends. The CDR3 is 14 amino acids. Germline CDR1 is SEHNR and CDR2 is FQNEAQ (reference sequence). The CDR3 spells CASSLQGPNTEAFF. The CDR3 bases are TGTGCCAGCAGCTTACAGGGTCCGAACACTGAAGCTTTCTTT. Using reference TRBV7-9 and TRBJ1-1 for the parts outside the CDR3, the full variable domain is DTGVSQNPRHKITKRGQNVTFRCDPISEHNRLYWYRQTLGQGPEFLTYFQNEAQLEKSRLLSDRFSAERPKGSFSTLEIQRTEQGDSAMYLCASSLQGPNTEAFFGQGTRLTVV.

Many counts were recorded for this clonotype. The V and J genes are TRBV9 and TRBJ2-7; 8 nucleotides align to TRBD2. The CDR3 runs to 14 residues. J gave up 2 bases and V 0 bases, and 1 base lay outside the gene matches. CDR1 SGDLS and CDR2 YYNGEE come from the germline V gene. The CDR3 DNA reads TGTGCCAGCAGCGTAGGACTAGCGCCCTACGAGCAGTACTTC. Residues: CASSVGLAPYEQYF.

CDR3 DNA sequence: TGTGCCAGCAGCTTAGGATGGCGGTACAATGAGCAGTTCTTC. Its translation is CASSLGWRYNEQFF. The rearrangement uses TRBV7-2 and TRBJ2-1; D remains ambiguous. There are 14 residues in the CDR3. V was cut by 1 base and J by 4 bases, with 8 bases left in between. The germline gives CDR1 SGHTA, CDR2 FQGNSA.

The table lists this clonotype with a count of one. A read error may explain this, as a much larger clone is one base away. This rearrangement joins TRBV6-1 to TRBJ2-1, with 9 bases aligning to TRBD2. There are 14 residues in the CDR3. V trimming: 5 bases; J trimming: 12 bases; junction bases outside the gene matches: 11. The germline V gene has CDR1 MNHNS and CDR2 SASEGT. This CDR3 is CASSSGGTGLGQFF. The CDR3, as DNA: TGTGCCAGCAGTAGCGGGGGGACGGGGCTCGGGCAGTTCTTC.

This clonotype has more than one count but fewer than ten. The chain is built from TRBV30 and TRBJ2-1, with no clear D. The V and J ends lost 0 bases and 6 bases respectively, with 3 bases between them. The CDR3 sequence is 11 residues long. Germline CDR1 GTSNPN, CDR2 SVGIG (reference sequence). CDR3 DNA: TGTGCCTGGAGTGTATTCAATGAGCAGTTCTTC. It specifies CAWSVFNEQFF.

This clonotype was found many times. The chain combines TRBV6-1 with TRBJ2-7, with 10 nucleotides matching TRBD1. Losses at the gene ends were 6 bases for V and 5 bases for J; bases not matched to a gene: 13. The CDR3 consists of 16 residues. Germline CDR1 and CDR2: MNHNS and SASEGT. The CDR3 loop is CASSRRPGQGIHEQYF. The CDR3 region has the DNA TGTGCCAGCAGCCGTCGACCGGGACAGGGGATCCACGAGCAGTACTTC.

The chain carries TRBV21-1 and TRBJ1-4; the D call in the table, TRBD1, was not verified against the DNA. TRBV21-1 is flagged as a pseudogene. CDR3 size: 13 residues. The CDR3 region is CASSKWDIGKLFF. The CDR3 DNA is TGTGCCAGCAGCAAATGGGACATCGGAAAACTGTTTTTT.

This clonotype was found many times. The V gene is TRBV5-1, the J gene TRBJ2-7; possibly TRBD1 for D (6 bases). The CDR3 length is 14 residues. The V gene's germline CDR1 is SGHRS and CDR2 YFSETQ. The V gene lost 3 bases and the J gene lost 0 bases, with 10 bases spanning the gap. CDR3 in DNA: TGCGCCAGCAGCTCGGACAGCTACTCCTACGAGCAGTACTTC. Translated: CASSSDSYSYEQYF. Supplemented by reference TRBV5-1 and TRBJ2-7, the full variable domain reads KAGVTQTPRYLIKTRGQQVTLSCSPISGHRSVSWYQQTPGQGLQFLFEYFSETQRNKGNFPGRFSGRQFSNSRSEMNVSTLELGDSALYLCASSSDSYSYEQYFGPGTRLTVT.

This chain links TRBV4-1 with TRBJ1-5; 10 bases are shared with TRBD1. With V trimmed by 6 bases and J by 6 bases, 11 bases remained unmatched. The CDR3 is 16 residues long. Germline CDR1 is MGHRA and CDR2 is YSYEKL. The CDR3 bases are TGCGCCAGCAGTCTCCCTGGGACAGGGGTAAGTCAGCCCCAGCATTTT. This translates into CASSLPGTGVSQPQHF.

In this sample, this clonotype turned up many times. The CDR3 region is CASSSGIQETQYF. In DNA form, the CDR3 reads TGTGCCAGCAGCTCCGGGATCCAAGAGACCCAGTACTTC. This rearrangement joins TRBV7-3 to TRBJ2-5, with D possibly TRBD2 on 5 matching bases. V lost 4 bases and J 1 base, leaving 7 bases between the germline ends. From germline, CDR1 is SGHTA and CDR2 FQGTGA. The CDR3 has 13 amino acids.